These 10 T cell receptor beta chains originate from one sample sequenced in a study of blood T cells in healthy people across ages. Primers used in a second PCR of roughly 6 to 11 cycles were a sample-barcoded 5' primer and a J-beta primer mix. TCRdb itself ran the 5' RACE reads through MiXCR, one entry per CDR3 protein. This sample carries 910,000 or so distinct CDR3 sequences, 45% to 60% of them seen once, and the ten largest clones take over 20%. The sample comprised blood. All receptors come from a woman aged 55 to 70 in good health.

The chain links TRBV20-1 to TRBJ2-3; possible D gene TRBD1, 6 bases. This CDR3 spans 14 amino acids. Per the germline V gene, CDR1 is DFQATT and CDR2 is SNEGSKA (reference sequence). The germline V and J ends were trimmed by 6 bases and 4 bases, with 17 bases remaining between them. Here the CDR3 DNA reads TGCAGTGCCCCTGAACAGGGTATTGCAGATACGCAGTATTTT. Protein: CSAPEQGIADTQYF.

There are a few counts of this clonotype. The CDR3 is CASARDRDYEQYF. The CDR3 nucleotides read TGTGCCAGCGCTCGGGACCGAGACTACGAGCAGTACTTC. The V gene is TRBV27, the J gene TRBJ2-7; D may match TRBD1 or TRBD2 (5 bases each). The CDR3 loop spans 13 amino acids. V was clipped by 8 bases and J by 3 bases, with 14 bases between them. CDR1 MNHEY and CDR2 SMNVEV come from the germline V gene (reference sequence).

This clonotype came up a few times. V usage is TRBV6-2 or TRBV6-3 and J usage is TRBJ2-5, with unresolved D. TRBJ2-7 explains the end of the DNA better; the J call may be wrong. CDR1 and CDR2 (germline): MNHEY, SVGEGT. The CDR3 covers 13 residues. CDR3 nucleotide sequence: TGTGCCAGCAGTTACTACCTAGCCTACGAGCAGTACTTC. Its protein product is CASSYYLAYEQYF.

This clonotype was observed at least ten times. This chain connects TRBV7-9 to TRBJ2-3, with D hard to call. The CDR3 sequence is 15 residues long. The germline gives CDR1 SEHNR, CDR2 FQNEAQ (reference sequence). V was trimmed by 0 bases and J by 1 base, leaving 8 bases between them. CDR3 in DNA: TGTGCCAGCAGCTTAGCTGTTTTGGGCACAGATACGCAGTATTTT. This translates into CASSLAVLGTDTQYF. The complete variable domain, with remaining parts taken from reference TRBV7-9 and TRBJ2-3, reads DTGVSQNPRHKITKRGQNVTFRCDPISEHNRLYWYRQTLGQGPEFLTYFQNEAQLEKSRLLSDRFSAERPKGSFSTLEIQRTEQGDSAMYLCASSLAVLGTDTQYFGPGTRLTVL.

This clonotype was counted between two and nine times. The chain combines TRBV29-1 with TRBJ2-1, with 8 bases that match TRBD2. CDR1 SQVTM and CDR2 ANQGSEA come from the germline V gene. This CDR3 contains 14 residues. The trim removed 6 bases at V and 5 bases at J, leaving 9 bases unmatched. CDR3 sequence reads: CSVGAGATNNEQFF. CDR3 sequence (DNA): TGCAGCGTAGGAGCGGGAGCGACGAACAATGAGCAGTTCTTC.

The chain is built from TRBV7-2 and TRBJ2-1; 14 bases map to TRBD2. Germline V gene sequence: CDR1 SGHTA, CDR2 FQGNSA. V lost 5 bases, J lost 9 bases, and 6 bases stayed unmatched. There are 15 residues in the CDR3. CDR3 coding DNA: TGTGCCAGCAGCGTGGGACTAGCGGGAGTAAGTGAGCAGTTCTTC. Translation gives CASSVGLAGVSEQFF.

The chain joins TRBV6-6 to TRBJ1-1; D remains unclear. V was trimmed by 6 bases and J by 0 bases, leaving 11 bases between them. Germline CDR1 and CDR2: MNHNY and SVGAGI (reference sequence). This CDR3 has 14 amino acids. As DNA, the CDR3 is TGTGCCAGCAGGGCTGGGGATATGAACACTGAAGCTTTCTTT. This translates into CASRAGDMNTEAFF.

This clonotype was counted ten times or more. V and J are TRBV28 and TRBJ2-5; 8 bases fit TRBD1. Trimming cost V 3 bases and J 2 bases; bases outside gene matches: 11. Germline V lookup: CDR1 MDHEN, CDR2 SYDVKM. This CDR3 has 17 residues. The CDR3 sequence: CASSFFGQGNLQETQYF. CDR3 DNA sequence: TGTGCCAGCAGTTTCTTCGGACAGGGCAATCTACAAGAGACCCAGTACTTC.

This clonotype was seen a single time. The V gene is TRBV27, the J gene TRBJ2-5, with a tentative D call TRBD1 (6 bases). The germline V gene has CDR1 MNHEY and CDR2 SMNVEV (reference sequence). The CDR3 sequence is 13 residues long. V lost 7 bases, J lost 1 base, and 10 bases lay in between. CDR3 in DNA: TGTGCCAGCACCGACAGGATCCAAGAGACCCAGTACTTC. This codes for CASTDRIQETQYF.

This chain joins TRBV7-9 and TRBJ2-2; 8 bases are a match to TRBD2. Trimming cost V 6 bases and J 3 bases; bases outside gene matches: 6. The germline V gene has CDR1 SEHNR and CDR2 FQNEAQ (reference sequence). CDR3 length: 15 residues. The CDR3 is CASSPSGSYTGELFF. CDR3 coding DNA: TGTGCCAGCAGTCCAAGCGGGAGCTACACCGGGGAGCTGTTTTTT. The whole variable domain, filled in from reference TRBV7-9 and TRBJ2-2, reads DTGVSQNPRHKITKRGQNVTFRCDPISEHNRLYWYRQTLGQGPEFLTYFQNEAQLEKSRLLSDRFSAERPKGSFSTLEIQRTEQGDSAMYLCASSPSGSYTGELFFGEGSRLTVL.